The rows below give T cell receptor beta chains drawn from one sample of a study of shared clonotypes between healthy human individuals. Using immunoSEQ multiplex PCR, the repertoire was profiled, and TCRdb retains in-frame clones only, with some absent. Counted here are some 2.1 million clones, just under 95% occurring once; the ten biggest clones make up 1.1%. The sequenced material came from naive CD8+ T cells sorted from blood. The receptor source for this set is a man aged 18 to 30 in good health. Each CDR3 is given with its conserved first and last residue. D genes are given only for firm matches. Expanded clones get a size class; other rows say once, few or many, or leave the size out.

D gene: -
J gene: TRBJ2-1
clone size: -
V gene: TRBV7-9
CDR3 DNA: TGTGCCAGCAGCTCAACTAGTTCCAATGAGCAGTTCTTC
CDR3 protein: CASSSTSSNEQFF

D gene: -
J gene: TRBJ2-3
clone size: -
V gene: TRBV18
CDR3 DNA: TGTGCCAGCTCATCGGACGAACTTAGCACAGATACGCAGTATTTT
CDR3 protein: CASSSDELSTDTQYF

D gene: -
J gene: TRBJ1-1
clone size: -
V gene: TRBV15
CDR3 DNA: TGTGCCACCAGCAGAGACGACAATCCGGAGACTGAAGCTTTCTTT
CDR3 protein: CATSRDDNPETEAFF

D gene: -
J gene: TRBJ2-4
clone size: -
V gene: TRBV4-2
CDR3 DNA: TGTGCCAGCAGCCAGATCGAGGGGGGCCAGGACATTCAGTACTTC
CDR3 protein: CASSQIEGGQDIQYF

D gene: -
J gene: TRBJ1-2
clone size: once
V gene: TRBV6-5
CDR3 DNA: TGTGCCAGCAGTTACTCGGGGGGAGTATACTATGGCTACACCTTC
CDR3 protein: CASSYSGGVYYGYTF

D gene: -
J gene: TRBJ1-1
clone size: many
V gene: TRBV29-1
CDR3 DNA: TGCAGCGTTGATGTCGCAGGGACCGGGACTGAAGCTTTCTTT
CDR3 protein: CSVDVAGTGTEAFF

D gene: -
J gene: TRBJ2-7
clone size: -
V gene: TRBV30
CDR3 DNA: TGTGCCTGGAGTGTAGGTTTCTCCTACGAGCAGTACTTC
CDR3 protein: CAWSVGFSYEQYF

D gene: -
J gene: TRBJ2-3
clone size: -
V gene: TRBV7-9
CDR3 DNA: TGTGCCAGCAGCTTAGAGGAGTCTCGGGATACGCAGTATTTT
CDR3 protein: CASSLEESRDTQYF

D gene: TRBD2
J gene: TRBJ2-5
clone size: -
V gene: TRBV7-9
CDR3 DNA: TGTGCCAGCAGCGCGGGACTAGCGGGACAAGAGACCCAGTACTTC
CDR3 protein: CASSAGLAGQETQYF

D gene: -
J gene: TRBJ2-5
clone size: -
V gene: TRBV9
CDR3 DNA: TGTGCCAGCAGCGTCCCCGACAGCCAAGAGACCCAGTACTTC
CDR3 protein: CASSVPDSQETQYF

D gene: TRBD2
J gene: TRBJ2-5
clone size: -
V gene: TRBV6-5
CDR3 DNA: TGTGCCAGCATGACTAGCGGGGGACAGACCCAGTACTTC
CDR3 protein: CASMTSGGQTQYF

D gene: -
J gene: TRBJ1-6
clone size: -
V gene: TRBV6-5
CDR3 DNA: TGTGCCAGCAGTTACTCCGCGCTACTATCACCCCTCCACTTT
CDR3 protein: CASSYSALLSPLHF

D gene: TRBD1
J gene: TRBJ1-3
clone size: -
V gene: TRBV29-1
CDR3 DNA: TGCAGCGTTGAAGATCTTCGGGCAGGGGGCCACTCTGGAAACACCATATATTTT
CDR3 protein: CSVEDLRAGGHSGNTIYF

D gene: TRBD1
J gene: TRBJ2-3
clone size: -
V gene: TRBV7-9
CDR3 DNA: TGTGCCAGCAGCTCCGGGACAGGGCTGACAGATACGCAGTATTTT
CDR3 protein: CASSSGTGLTDTQYF

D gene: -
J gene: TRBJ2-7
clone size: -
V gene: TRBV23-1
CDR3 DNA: TGCGCCAGCAAGAGACAACTTCAGGACGAGCAGTACTTC
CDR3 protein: CASKRQLQDEQYF

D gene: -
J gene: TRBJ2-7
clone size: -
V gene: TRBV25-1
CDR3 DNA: TGTGCCAGCAGTGCCAGCACCTACGAGCAGTACTTC
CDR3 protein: CASSASTYEQYF

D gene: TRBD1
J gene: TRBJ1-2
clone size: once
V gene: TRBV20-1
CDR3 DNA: TGCAGTGTGAGGGGGCAGGGTGGCTACACCTTC
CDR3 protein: CSVRGQGGYTF

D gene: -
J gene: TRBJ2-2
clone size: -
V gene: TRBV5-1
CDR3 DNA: TGCGCCAGCGCTGGAGGACTCTTGAACACCGGGGAGCTGTTTTTT
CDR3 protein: CASAGGLLNTGELFF

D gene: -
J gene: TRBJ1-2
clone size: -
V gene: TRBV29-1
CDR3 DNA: TGCAGCGTTGACAGGGGAGATGGCTACACCTTC
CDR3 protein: CSVDRGDGYTF

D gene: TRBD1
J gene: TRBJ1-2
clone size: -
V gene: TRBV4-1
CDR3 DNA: TGCGCCAGCAGCCAAGAACCGACAGGGGACTATGGCTACACCTTC
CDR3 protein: CASSQEPTGDYGYTF

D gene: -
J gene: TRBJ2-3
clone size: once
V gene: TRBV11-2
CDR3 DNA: TGTGCCAGCAGCCCAGTGAGGTCAGATACGCAGTATTTT
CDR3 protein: CASSPVRSDTQYF

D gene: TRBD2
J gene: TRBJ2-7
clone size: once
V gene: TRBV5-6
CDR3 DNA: TGTGCCAGCAGCTTGTGGGGAGGGGCCTACGAGCAGTACTTC
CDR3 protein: CASSLWGGAYEQYF

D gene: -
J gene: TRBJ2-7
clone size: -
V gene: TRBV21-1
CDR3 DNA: TGTGCCAGCGAGATGGACAGTTGCTACGAGCAGTACTTC
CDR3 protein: CASEMDSCYEQYF

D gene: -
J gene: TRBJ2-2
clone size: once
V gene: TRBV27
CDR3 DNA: TGTGCCAGCGGGGCGGAGAGGGGCACCGGGGAGCTGTTTTTT
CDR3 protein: CASGAERGTGELFF

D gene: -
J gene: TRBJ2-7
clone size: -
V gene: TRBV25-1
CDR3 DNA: TGTGCCAGCAGTGACAGGGAAAGTCCCTTTTACGAGCAGTACTTC
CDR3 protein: CASSDRESPFYEQYF

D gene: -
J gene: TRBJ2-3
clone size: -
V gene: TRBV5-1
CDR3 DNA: TGCGCCAGCAGCTCGGAAACAGATACGCAGTATTTT
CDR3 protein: CASSSETDTQYF

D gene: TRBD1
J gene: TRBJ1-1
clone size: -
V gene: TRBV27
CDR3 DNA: TGTGCCAGCAGTTTGGGACAGGGAAACACTGAAGCTTTCTTT
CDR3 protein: CASSLGQGNTEAFF

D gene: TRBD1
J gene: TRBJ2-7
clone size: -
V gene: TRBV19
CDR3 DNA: TGTGCCAGCTCCCGGGACAGGGATACCTACGAGCAGTACTTC
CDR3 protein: CASSRDRDTYEQYF

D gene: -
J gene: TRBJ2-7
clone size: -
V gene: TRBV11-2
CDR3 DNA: TGTGCCAGCAGCTTAGAGAGGTGGGGGAGCTCCTACGAGCAGTACTTC
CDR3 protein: CASSLERWGSSYEQYF

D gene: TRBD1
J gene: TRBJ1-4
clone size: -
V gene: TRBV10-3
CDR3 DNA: TGTGCCATCAGCCAGGGAGGACAGGCACCCGTTAATGAAAAACTGTTTTTT
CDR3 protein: CAISQGGQAPVNEKLFF

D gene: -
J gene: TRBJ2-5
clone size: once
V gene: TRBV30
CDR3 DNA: TGTGCCTGGGACCCAGGCCTTTGGGAGACCCAGTACTTC
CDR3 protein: CAWDPGLWETQYF

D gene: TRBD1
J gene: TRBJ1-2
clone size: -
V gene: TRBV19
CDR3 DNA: TGTGCCAGTAGTCCGACCGGGACAGGGACCCTGAACTATGGCTACACCTTC
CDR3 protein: CASSPTGTGTLNYGYTF

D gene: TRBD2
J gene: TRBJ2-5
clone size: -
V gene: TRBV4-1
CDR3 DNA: TGCGCCAGCAGCCACGGGACTAGCGGACTCCAAGAGACCCAGTACTTC
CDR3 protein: CASSHGTSGLQETQYF

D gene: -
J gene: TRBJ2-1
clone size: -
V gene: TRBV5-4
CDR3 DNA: TGTGCCAGCAGCTTGGGGACCCAACTTCACAATGAGCAGTTCTTC
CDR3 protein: CASSLGTQLHNEQFF

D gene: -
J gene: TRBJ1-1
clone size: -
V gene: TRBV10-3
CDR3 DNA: TGTGCCATCAGTGAAAGATCCACTGAAGCTTTCTTT
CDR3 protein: CAISERSTEAFF